This entry lists 20 T cell receptor beta chains sequenced from one sample in a study of blood T cell repertoires in COVID-19. Using immunoSEQ multiplex PCR, the repertoire was profiled, and TCRdb retains in-frame clones only, with some absent. The repertoire holds about 170,000 clones, just under 85% seen once, with about 8% in the top ten. The sample taken for sequencing was peripheral blood. These receptors were collected from a man in his forties who had recovered from COVID-19.

The chain is built from TRBV12-3 or TRBV12-4 and TRBJ2-4; D gene uncertain. V gave up 5 bases and J gave up 0 bases, with 5 bases separating them. This CDR3 spans 13 amino acids. This chain's CDR3 is CASSPRAKNIQYF. CDR3 coding DNA: TGTGCCAGCAGTCCCCGAGCCAAAAACATTCAGTACTTC.

J is TRBJ2-7 and V is TRBV7-2; D may be TRBD1 (6 bases). The germline V and J ends were trimmed by 6 bases and 5 bases, with 8 bases remaining between them. This CDR3 has 11 amino acids. Germline CDR1 SGHTA, CDR2 FQGNSA. The CDR3, as DNA: TGTGCCAGCAGGGGGGCTAACGAGCAGTACTTC. Encoded protein: CASRGANEQYF.

In its sample, this clone was seen once. The chain carries TRBV7-2 and TRBJ2-3; D not certain. V dropped 6 bases and J dropped 0 bases, with 13 bases sitting between them. This CDR3 spans 15 amino acids. Germline V gene data show CDR1 as SGHTA and CDR2 as FQGNSA. CDR3 in amino acids: CASREKVGSTDTQYF. The CDR3 DNA reads as TGTGCCAGCAGGGAAAAGGTCGGGAGCACAGATACGCAGTATTTT.

The rearrangement uses TRBV4-3 and TRBJ2-7; D is possibly TRBD2 (6 bases). Trimming removed 1 base at V and 6 bases at J, with 10 bases between. The germline CDR1 and CDR2 sequences are LGHNA and YSLEER. This CDR3 has 13 residues. The CDR3 spells CASSQGTSSEQYF. The DNA for the CDR3 is TGCGCCAGCAGCCAAGGAACTAGCTCCGAGCAGTACTTC.

Concerning this clone: The junction differs from germline at one of its ends, possibly a read error. This chain links TRBV10-3 with TRBJ2-5, with D possibly TRBD2 on 5 matching bases. The CDR3 sequence is 11 residues long. Germline values: CDR1 ENHRY, CDR2 SYGVKD. The CDR3 nucleotides read TGTGCCACCAGTGCGGGTGAGACCCAGTACTTC. Translated: CATSAGETQYF.

The sample holds one count of this clone. The J gene is TRBJ1-2, the V gene TRBV18; D is ambiguous. There are 13 residues in the CDR3. Deletions cut 3 bases from V and 7 bases from J, with 12 bases between. CDR1 and CDR2 (germline): KGHSH, LQKENI. CDR3 region: CASSPNEGGGYTF. The CDR3 nucleotides are TGTGCCAGCTCACCTAACGAGGGCGGTGGCTACACCTTC.

The rearrangement uses TRBV7-2 and TRBJ2-7, with 9 bases lining up with TRBD2. Germline CDR1 is SGHTA and CDR2 is FQGNSA. V gave up 7 bases and J gave up 4 bases; unmatched junction bases: 8. The CDR3 totals 14 residues. CDR3 DNA sequence: TGTGCCAGCACCGTTAGCGGGAGTGGTTACGAGCAGTACTTC. Translating gives CASTVSGSGYEQYF.

V is TRBV5-1 and J is TRBJ1-4, with unresolved D. V was pared by 2 bases and J by 8 bases, with 16 bases between. Germline CDR1 is SGHRS and CDR2 is YFSETQ. This CDR3 is built from 15 residues. In DNA form, the CDR3 reads TGCGCCAGCAGCTTCTCCAGCCTCGGGGAGGAAAAACTGTTTTTT. As protein: CASSFSSLGEEKLFF.

This clone was observed once. This chain links TRBV27 with TRBJ2-1; possibly TRBD2 for D (5 bases). V was shortened by 6 bases and J by 7 bases, with 13 bases between the two germline ends. Germline CDR1 is MNHEY and CDR2 is SMNVEV (reference sequence). CDR3 size: 13 residues. The CDR3 DNA sequence: TGTGCCAGCAGGATTGGGAGTAGGAATGAGCAGTTCTTC. As protein: CASRIGSRNEQFF.

This chain joins TRBV21-1 and TRBJ2-7; TRBD2, as called in the table, went unchecked against the DNA. TRBV21-1 is assigned pseudogene status. The CDR3 is made up of 20 amino acids. CDR3 in amino acids: CASSKGSGGANRPSSYEQYF. The CDR3 DNA reads TGTGCCAGCAGCAAAGGAAGCGGAGGGGCGAACAGGCCCAGCTCCTACGAGCAGTACTTC.

The V and J genes are TRBV6-2 or TRBV6-3 and TRBJ1-2, with D perhaps TRBD1 (5 bases). With 6 bases removed from V and 4 bases from J, the gap between germline ends came to 24 bases. In germline, CDR1 is MNHEY, CDR2 SVGEGT. The CDR3 totals 17 residues. The CDR3 DNA reads TGTGCCAGCAGCCCTTCGATTGAGTGGGGGAGGTTCTATGGCTACACCTTC. This encodes CASSPSIEWGRFYGYTF.

The chain has TRBV19 and TRBJ2-5; tentative D call: TRBD1 (6 bases). V was shortened by 8 bases and J by 5 bases, with 15 bases between the two germline ends. The CDR3 consists of 13 residues. Germline V lookup: CDR1 LNHDA, CDR2 SQIVND (reference sequence). The CDR3 sequence is CASRKQGRETQYF. The CDR3 DNA follows: TGTGCCAGTCGAAAACAGGGTCGGGAGACCCAGTACTTC.

The chain joins TRBV16 to TRBJ2-5; 11 bases fit TRBD1. V trimming: 4 bases; J trimming: 6 bases; junction bases outside the gene matches: 7. Germline values: CDR1 KGHSY, CDR2 FQNENV. The CDR3 loop spans 15 amino acids. The chain's CDR3 is CASSRSGQGVQTQYF. The CDR3, as DNA: TGTGCCAGCAGCCGCTCGGGACAGGGGGTTCAGACCCAGTACTTC.

Here the CDR3 DNA reads TGTGCCAGCACGACAGTGGGGTCAGCTTCCGGGGAGCTGTTTTTT. Translation gives CASTTVGSASGELFF. The rearrangement links TRBV27 to TRBJ2-2, with D possibly TRBD1 on 5 matching bases. The V end was cut by 7 bases, the J end by 6 bases, with 18 bases between. This CDR3 is 15 amino acids long. Germline V gene sequence: CDR1 MNHEY, CDR2 SMNVEV (reference sequence).

This clone appeared a single time. The gene calls are TRBV10-3 and TRBJ2-5, with D possibly TRBD2 on 5 matching bases. V gave up 2 bases and J gave up 4 bases, with 14 bases separating them. From germline, CDR1 is ENHRY and CDR2 SYGVKD. The CDR3 is made up of 15 amino acids. This CDR3 is CAISERELAGETQYF. Here the CDR3 DNA reads TGTGCCATCAGTGAGCGAGAGCTCGCGGGAGAGACCCAGTACTTC.

The rearrangement joins TRBV7-6 to TRBJ1-2; the match to TRBD1 covers 8 bases. The CDR3 runs 13 residues. Germline assignment: CDR1 SGHVS and CDR2 FNYEAQ. The V segment lost 6 bases and the J segment 5 bases; nucleotides outside the gene matches: 5. The CDR3 DNA follows: TGTGCCAGCAGTTTAAACAGGGGGTATGGCTACACCTTC. It codes for CASSLNRGYGYTF.

This chain joins TRBV15 and TRBJ2-1, with 12 bases aligning to TRBD2. The germline gives CDR1 LNHNV, CDR2 YYDKDF (reference sequence). With V trimmed by 1 base and J by 6 bases, 16 bases remained unmatched. The CDR3 contains 20 residues. The CDR3 loop reads CATSRVYGQGGTSGSNEQFF. For the CDR3, the DNA is TGTGCCACCAGCAGAGTATATGGACAGGGTGGGACTAGCGGGTCCAATGAGCAGTTCTTC.

V gene TRBV5-4 combines with J gene TRBJ2-1; TRBD2 might be the D (5 bases). From germline, CDR1 is SGHNT and CDR2 YYREEE (reference sequence). The CDR3 has 11 amino acids. Trimming shortened V by 3 bases and J by 7 bases, and 5 bases separated the two germline ends. CDR3 nucleotide sequence: TGTGCCAGCAGCTGGGAGAATGAGCAGTTCTTC. Amino acid sequence: CASSWENEQFF.

V and J are TRBV24-1 and TRBJ1-4, with D possibly TRBD1 on 5 matching bases. CDR3 size: 15 residues. Germline assignment: CDR1 KGHDR and CDR2 SFDVKD. Trimming removed 2 bases at V and 3 bases at J, with 9 bases between. In DNA form, the CDR3 reads TGTGCCACCAGTGATTCCAGGGAAGCTAATGAAAAACTGTTTTTT. This encodes CATSDSREANEKLFF.

This clone has just one count. V and J are TRBV28 and TRBJ1-1, with 9 bases identical to TRBD1. V was pared by 8 bases and J by 4 bases, with 8 bases of the junction left unmatched. The CDR3 contains 14 residues. The germline CDR1 and CDR2 sequences are MDHEN and SYDVKM. CDR3 sequence: CASGRATGGTEAFF. The DNA for the CDR3 is TGTGCCAGCGGTAGAGCGACAGGGGGCACTGAAGCTTTCTTT.